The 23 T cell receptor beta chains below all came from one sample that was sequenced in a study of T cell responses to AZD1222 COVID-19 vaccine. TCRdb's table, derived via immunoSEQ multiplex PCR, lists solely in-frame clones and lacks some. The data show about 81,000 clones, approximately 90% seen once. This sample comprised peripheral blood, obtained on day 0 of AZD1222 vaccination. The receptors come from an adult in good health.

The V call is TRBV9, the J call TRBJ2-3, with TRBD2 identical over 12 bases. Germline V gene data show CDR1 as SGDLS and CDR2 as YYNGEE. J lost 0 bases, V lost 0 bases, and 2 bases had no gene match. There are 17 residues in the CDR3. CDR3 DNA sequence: TGTGCCAGCAGCGTAGGACTAGCGGGGGCCAGCACAGATACGCAGTATTTT. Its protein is CASSVGLAGASTDTQYF.

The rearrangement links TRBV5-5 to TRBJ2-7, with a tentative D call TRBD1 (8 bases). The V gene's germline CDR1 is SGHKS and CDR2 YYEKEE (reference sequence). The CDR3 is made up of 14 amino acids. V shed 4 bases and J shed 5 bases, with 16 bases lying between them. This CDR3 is CASSLPQGGDEQYF. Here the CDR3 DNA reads TGTGCCAGCAGCCTTCCACAGGGGGGGGACGAGCAGTACTTC.

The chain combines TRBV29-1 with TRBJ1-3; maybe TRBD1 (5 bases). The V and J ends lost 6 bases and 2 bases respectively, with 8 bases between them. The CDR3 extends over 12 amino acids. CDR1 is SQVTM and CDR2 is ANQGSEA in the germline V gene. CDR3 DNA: TGCAGCGTCGGGACTCCTGGAAACACCATATATTTT. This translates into CSVGTPGNTIYF.

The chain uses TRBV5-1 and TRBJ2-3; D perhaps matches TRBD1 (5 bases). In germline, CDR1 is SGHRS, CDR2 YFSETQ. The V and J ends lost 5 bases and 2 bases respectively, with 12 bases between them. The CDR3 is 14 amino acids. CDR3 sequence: CASRNRYPTDTQYF. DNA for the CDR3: TGCGCCAGCAGAAACAGGTACCCCACAGATACGCAGTATTTT. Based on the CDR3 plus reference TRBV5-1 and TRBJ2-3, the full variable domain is KAGVTQTPRYLIKTRGQQVTLSCSPISGHRSVSWYQQTPGQGLQFLFEYFSETQRNKGNFPGRFSGRQFSNSRSEMNVSTLELGDSALYLCASRNRYPTDTQYFGPGTRLTVL.

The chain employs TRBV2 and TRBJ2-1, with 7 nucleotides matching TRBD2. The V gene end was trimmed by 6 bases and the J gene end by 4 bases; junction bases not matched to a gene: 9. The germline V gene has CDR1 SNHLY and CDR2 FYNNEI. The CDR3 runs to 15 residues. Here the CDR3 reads CASSGGRAKYNEQFF. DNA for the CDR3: TGTGCCAGCAGCGGGGGGAGGGCAAAATACAATGAGCAGTTCTTC.

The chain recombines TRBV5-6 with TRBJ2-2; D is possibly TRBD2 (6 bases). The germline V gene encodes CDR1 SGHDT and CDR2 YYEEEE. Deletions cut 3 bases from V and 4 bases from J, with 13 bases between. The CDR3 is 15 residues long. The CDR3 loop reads CASSWGEVGTGELFF. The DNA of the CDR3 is TGTGCCAGCAGCTGGGGGGAGGTAGGCACCGGGGAGCTGTTTTTT.

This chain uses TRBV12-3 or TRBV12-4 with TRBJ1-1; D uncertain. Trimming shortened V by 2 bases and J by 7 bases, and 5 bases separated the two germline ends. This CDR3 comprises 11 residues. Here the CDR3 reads CASSLSVEAFF. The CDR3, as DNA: TGTGCCAGCAGTTTATCAGTTGAAGCTTTCTTT.

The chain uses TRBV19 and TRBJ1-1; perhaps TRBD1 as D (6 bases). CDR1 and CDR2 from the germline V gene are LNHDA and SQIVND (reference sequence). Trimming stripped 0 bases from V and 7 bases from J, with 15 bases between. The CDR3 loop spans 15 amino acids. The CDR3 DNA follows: TGTGCCAGTAGTATAGATCCCCAGGGCAGGGGTGAAGCTTTCTTT. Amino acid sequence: CASSIDPQGRGEAFF. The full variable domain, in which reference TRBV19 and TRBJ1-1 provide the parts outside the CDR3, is DGGITQSPKYLFRKEGQNVTLSCEQNLNHDAMYWYRQDPGQGLRLIYYSQIVNDFQKGDIAEGYSVSREKKESFPLTVTSAQKNPTAFYLCASSIDPQGRGEAFFGQGTRLTVV.

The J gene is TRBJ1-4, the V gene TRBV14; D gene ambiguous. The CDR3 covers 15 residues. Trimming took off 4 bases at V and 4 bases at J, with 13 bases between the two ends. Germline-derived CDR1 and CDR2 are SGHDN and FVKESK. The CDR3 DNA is TGTGCCAGCAGCCCTGAACGCGTAAATAATGAAAAACTGTTTTTT. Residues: CASSPERVNNEKLFF. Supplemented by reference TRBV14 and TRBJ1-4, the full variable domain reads EAGVTQFPSHSVIEKGQTVTLRCDPISGHDNLYWYRRVMGKEIKFLLHFVKESKQDESGMPNNRFLAERTGGTYSTLKVQPAELEDSGVYFCASSPERVNNEKLFFGSGTQLSVL.

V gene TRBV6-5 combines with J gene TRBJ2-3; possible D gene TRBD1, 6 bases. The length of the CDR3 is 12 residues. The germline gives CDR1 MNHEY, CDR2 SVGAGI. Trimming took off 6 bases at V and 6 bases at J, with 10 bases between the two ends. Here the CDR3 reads CASSRTGDTQYF. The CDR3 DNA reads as TGTGCCAGCAGCCGAACAGGGGATACGCAGTATTTT.

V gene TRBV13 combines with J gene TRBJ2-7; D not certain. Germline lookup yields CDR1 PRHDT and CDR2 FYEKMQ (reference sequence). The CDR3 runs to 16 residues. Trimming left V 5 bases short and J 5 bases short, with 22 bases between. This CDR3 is CASSPLRGSGRHEQYF. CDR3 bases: TGTGCCAGCAGCCCCTTGCGTGGGTCTGGAAGGCACGAGCAGTACTTC.

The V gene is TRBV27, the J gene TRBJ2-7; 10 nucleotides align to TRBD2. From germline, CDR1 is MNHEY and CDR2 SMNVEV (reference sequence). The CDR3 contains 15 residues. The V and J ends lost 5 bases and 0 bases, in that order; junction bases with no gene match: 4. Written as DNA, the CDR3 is TGTGCCAGCAGTGAACTAGCGGGATTCTCCTACGAGCAGTACTTC. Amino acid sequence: CASSELAGFSYEQYF.

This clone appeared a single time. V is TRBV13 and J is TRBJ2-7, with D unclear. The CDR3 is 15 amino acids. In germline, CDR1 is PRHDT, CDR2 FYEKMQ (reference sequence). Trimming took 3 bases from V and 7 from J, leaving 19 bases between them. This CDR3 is CASSFWPAANGEQYF. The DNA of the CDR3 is TGTGCCAGCAGCTTTTGGCCAGCCGCTAATGGGGAGCAGTACTTC. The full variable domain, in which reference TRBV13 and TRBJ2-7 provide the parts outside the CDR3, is AAGVIQSPRHLIKEKRETATLKCYPIPRHDTVYWYQQGPGQDPQFLISFYEKMQSDKGSIPDRFSAQQFSDYHSELNMSSLELGDSALYFCASSFWPAANGEQYFGPGTRLTVT.

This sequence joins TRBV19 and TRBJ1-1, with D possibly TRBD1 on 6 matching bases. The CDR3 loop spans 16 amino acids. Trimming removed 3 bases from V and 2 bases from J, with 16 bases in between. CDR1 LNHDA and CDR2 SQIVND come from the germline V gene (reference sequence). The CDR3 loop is CASSIVTGTFNTEAFF. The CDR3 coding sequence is TGTGCCAGTAGTATTGTTACAGGGACGTTCAACACTGAAGCTTTCTTT.

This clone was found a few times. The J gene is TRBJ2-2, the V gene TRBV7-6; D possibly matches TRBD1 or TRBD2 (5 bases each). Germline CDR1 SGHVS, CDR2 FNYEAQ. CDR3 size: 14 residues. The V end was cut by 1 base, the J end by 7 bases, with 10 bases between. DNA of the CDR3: TGTGCCAGCAGCTTAGATTTGGGACGCGGGGAGCTGTTTTTT. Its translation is CASSLDLGRGELFF.

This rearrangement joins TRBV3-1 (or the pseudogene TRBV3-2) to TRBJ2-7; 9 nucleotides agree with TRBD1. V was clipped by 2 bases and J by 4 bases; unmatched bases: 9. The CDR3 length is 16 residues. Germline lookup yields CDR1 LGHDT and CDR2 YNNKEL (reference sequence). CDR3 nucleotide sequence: TGTGCCAGCAGCCAAAGGCGCGGACAGGGGTTTTACGAGCAGTACTTC. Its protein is CASSQRRGQGFYEQYF.

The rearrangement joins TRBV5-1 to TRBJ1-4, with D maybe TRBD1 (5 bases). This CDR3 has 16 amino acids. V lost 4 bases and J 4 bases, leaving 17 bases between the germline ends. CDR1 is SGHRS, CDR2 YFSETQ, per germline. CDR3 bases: TGCGCCAGCAGCCCGGCCGGTCCAGGGCATAATGAAAAACTGTTTTTT. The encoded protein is CASSPAGPGHNEKLFF.

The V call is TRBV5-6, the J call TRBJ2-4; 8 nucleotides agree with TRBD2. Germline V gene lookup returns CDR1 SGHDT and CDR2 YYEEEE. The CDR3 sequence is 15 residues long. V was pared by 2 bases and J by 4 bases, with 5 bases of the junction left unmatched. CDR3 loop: CASSFVTSGKNIQYF. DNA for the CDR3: TGTGCCAGCAGCTTTGTCACTAGCGGTAAAAACATTCAGTACTTC.

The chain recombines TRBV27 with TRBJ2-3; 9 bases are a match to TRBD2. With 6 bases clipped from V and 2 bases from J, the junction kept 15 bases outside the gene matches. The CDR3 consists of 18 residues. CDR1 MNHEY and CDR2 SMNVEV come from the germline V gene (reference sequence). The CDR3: CASRQRTGLAPITDTQYF. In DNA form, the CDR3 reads TGTGCCAGCAGACAACGGACAGGACTAGCGCCAATCACAGATACGCAGTATTTT.

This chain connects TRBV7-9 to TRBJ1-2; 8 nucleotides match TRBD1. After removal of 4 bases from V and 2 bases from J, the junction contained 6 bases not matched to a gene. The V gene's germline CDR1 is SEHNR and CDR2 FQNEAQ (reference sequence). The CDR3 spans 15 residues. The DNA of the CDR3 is TGTGCCAGCAGCTCGGACAGGGAGTGGAACTATGGCTACACCTTC. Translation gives CASSSDREWNYGYTF. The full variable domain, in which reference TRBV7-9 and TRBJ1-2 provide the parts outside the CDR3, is DTGVSQNPRHKITKRGQNVTFRCDPISEHNRLYWYRQTLGQGPEFLTYFQNEAQLEKSRLLSDRFSAERPKGSFSTLEIQRTEQGDSAMYLCASSSDREWNYGYTFGSGTRLTVV.

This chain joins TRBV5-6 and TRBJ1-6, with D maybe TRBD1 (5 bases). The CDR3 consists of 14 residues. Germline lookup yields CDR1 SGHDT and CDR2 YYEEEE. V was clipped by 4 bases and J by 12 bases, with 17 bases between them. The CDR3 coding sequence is TGTGCCAGCAGCAGGAGAGACAGCCCGGGACCCCTCCACTTT. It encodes CASSRRDSPGPLHF.

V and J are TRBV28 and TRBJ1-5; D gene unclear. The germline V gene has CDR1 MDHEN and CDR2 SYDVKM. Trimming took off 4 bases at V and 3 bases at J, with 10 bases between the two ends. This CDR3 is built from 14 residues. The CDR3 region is CASSWEAYNQPQHF. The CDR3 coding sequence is TGTGCCAGCAGTTGGGAGGCCTACAATCAGCCCCAGCATTTT.

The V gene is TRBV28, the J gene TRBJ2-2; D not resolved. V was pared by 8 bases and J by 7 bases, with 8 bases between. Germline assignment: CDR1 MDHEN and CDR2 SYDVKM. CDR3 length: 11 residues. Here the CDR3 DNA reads TGTGCCAGCTCGGCCTACGGGGAGCTGTTTTTT. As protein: CASSAYGELFF.